The entry below describes one T cell receptor (beta chain). Produced via immunoSEQ multiplex PCR; TCRdb's table is partial and in-frame only. There are about 240,000 clones in the sample; 83% occur only once, and less than 6.5% lies in the top ten. This CDR3 spans 16 amino acids. The ends were cut back, 0 bases at V and 0 bases at J, with 9 bases in the middle. Per germline, CDR1 GTSNPN and CDR2 SVGIG (reference sequence). This entry is derived from a study of blood T cell repertoires in COVID-19. The sequencing input was peripheral blood. The receptor's source is a human donor in a cohort sampled during active COVID-19. The chain combines TRBV30 with TRBJ1-6; D remains unclear. CDR3 coding DNA: TGTGCCTGGAGTGTAGAAGGGAGCTCCTATAATTCACCCCTCCACTTT. Translated: CAWSVEGSSYNSPLHF. The full variable domain, rest sourced from reference TRBV30 and TRBJ1-6, is SQTIHQWPATLVQPVGSPLSLECTVEGTSNPNLYWYRQAAGRGLQLLFYSVGIGQISSEVPQNLSASRPQDRQFILSSKKLLLSDSGFYLCAWSVEGSSYNSPLHFGNGTRLTVT.